The present T cell receptor (beta chain) was sequenced within a study of cytomegalovirus exposure and HLA in healthy donors (dated by TCRdb to 2017 to 2019). In the study overall: An earlier analysis of roughly 500 of the donors reported 250 to 300 Gb of sequence data and 117 million unique TCR beta sequences from about 179 million T cells. Roughly 300 gigabases of sequencing data and 91 million or so unique TCR sequences made up an early release that covered about 640 HLA-typed donors. The genetic ancestry cluster associated with self-reported Caucasian donors included 81% of the approximately 430 genotyped donors. The study was designed to test whether signatures of past pathogen exposure could be identified by cataloging public T cell receptors. The study used immunosequencing to profile the T cell repertoires of 600 to 850 subjects and linked those repertoires to cytomegalovirus serostatus. In addition to the first cohort of roughly 670 subjects, a separate validation cohort of about 120 different subjects was used. To predict cytomegalovirus infection status, the study brought together high-throughput TCR immunosequencing, statistical association of individual TCRs with disease status, and machine learning. To study patterns of TCR occurrence, a later analysis re-analyzed previously published TCR beta repertoires from 700 or so donors and added high-resolution HLA genotyping. The later analysis used no new phenotypic data to find candidate immune exposures, relying instead on TCR beta sequences and their occurrence across donors. To decide whether each TCR beta V gene segment behaved as functional or pseudogenic, an earlier analysis of some 600 of the donors relied on high-throughput TCR beta sequencing. Donor age, sex, ethnicity and CMV serostatus were collected together with the repertoire data. In a later genetic analysis, genome-wide SNP genotypes for about three fifths of the 666 donors were used, and that subset was treated as a discovery cohort. All discovery cohort repertoires had been generated using a single sequencing platform. Both class I and class II loci were covered by HLA typing, at four-digit resolution. The number of typed donors differed by locus: roughly 620-640 for A, B, C, DRB1 and DQB1; some 540 for DQA1; around 610 for DPA1; and about 470 for DPB1. A handful of DR-DQ haplotypes were handled as single units for association and clustering because linkage in the cohort was strong. Among around 400 genotyped donors of the cohort, an average of around 240,000 unique TCR beta nucleotide sequences was sequenced per donor, of which approximately 18% were non-productive. Study-wide findings and limitations: A cluster of highly shared sequence variants was judged likely to be a technical artifact of the sequencing pipeline. According to the authors, the approach could potentially be generalized to other disease states and immunological phenotypes. Specific HLA alleles were associated with over 15,000 TCR beta sequences at a false discovery rate of 0.05 in a later analysis. Because HLA typing was unavailable for some donors at each locus, only the typed subset was used in association tests. Roughly uniform sequencing depth across donors was assumed in presence/absence analyses, although this assumption may not hold. Some IMGT-functional V segments, including TRBV6-2 and TRBV6-3, could not be told apart with the 87-base-pair reads, so those segments were excluded. Most TCR sequences were observed very rarely across donors, whereas some public TCRs were present in many individuals. When HLA alleles, especially DR and DQ, strongly co-occurred, attributing TCR associations to individual alleles was difficult. A later analysis found that TCR association rates varied across HLA loci, with DRB1 alleles showing the most associated TCRs and HLA-C alleles the fewest. In vitro tests confirmed that three of the cytomegalovirus-associated TCR beta chains recognize cytomegalovirus antigens. A later analysis reported that several top co-occurrence clusters appeared linked to parvovirus B19, influenza, CMV and Epstein-Barr virus. A later analysis found that most CMV-associated TCR beta chains appeared HLA-restricted, with HLA associations seemingly driven largely by CMV exposure. The study gave a list of some 150 TCR beta chains associated with cytomegalovirus. Only TCR beta chains were sequenced in this cohort, and the absence of alpha or paired-chain data limited detectable features. In a later genetic analysis, a missense DCLRE1C variant was associated with V-gene and J-gene trimming of TCR beta chains, and the association was replicated in an independent cohort. The only immune exposure information available for the cohort was CMV serostatus. Compared with the approximately 700-donor mean, donors in an Asian-associated ancestry cluster had fewer N-insertions in productive TCRs, according to a later genetic analysis. Broadly in line with IMGT annotations, most TCR beta V segments showed up in productive rearrangements about 87% or about 30% of the time in an earlier analysis of about 500 of the donors. Linkage disequilibrium might explain the correlated functional status among segregating V segments, but an unknown experimental factor could not be ruled out. A further reported finding was that TCR beta sequences accurately predicted the HLA-A and HLA-B alleles for most subjects in the first cohort. The earlier analysis of nearly 600 of the donors excluded some 15 rarely observed V segments, including chromosome 9 orphons, because counts were too low. Compared with equally common non-associated chains, HLA-associated TCR beta chains in a later analysis were more clonally expanded and had lower generation probabilities. The classifier was reported to diagnose cytomegalovirus status with high specificity and sensitivity in both the original and validation cohorts.

The library was obtained by the immunoSEQ multiplex PCR assay. A mixture of 60 forward primers for TCR Vbeta segments and 13 reverse primers for TCR Jbeta segments was used in the multiplex PCR. Amplification of the CDR3 region of rearranged TCR beta genes was performed with a multiplex PCR assay on genomic DNA. Amplified TCR beta libraries were sequenced as 87-base-pair reads on the Illumina HiSeq System. The published analysis was carried out like this. A later analysis counted some 80 million unique TCR beta chains across the roughly 700 repertoires, and roughly 11 million of these chains were shared by at least two donors. Raw reads were error-corrected and collapsed into unique sequences with a nearest-neighbor algorithm that merged closely related sequences to remove PCR and sequencing errors. CDR3 sequences were aligned to IMGT reference sequences to assign V, D and J gene segments. Each retained sequence needed at least a six-nucleotide match to both a V gene segment and a J gene segment. A rearrangement counted as productive if the CDR3 had no stop codons and remained in frame with V and J, and every other rearrangement counted as non-productive. Following IMGT convention, CDR3 was defined as the stretch from the second conserved V-encoded cysteine up to the conserved J-encoded phenylalanine. Sequences without an unambiguous match to a single V gene segment were excluded from the earlier analysis of a few hundred of the donors. In an earlier analysis of a few hundred of the donors, V segments were called functional above 56.7% productive rearrangements and were called segregating when the between-donor standard deviation exceeded 5%. A statistical classification framework was developed to diagnose cytomegalovirus status using the catalog of TCR beta chain sequences. V and J gene assignment, in a later analysis, came from comparing TCR nucleotide sequences with IMGT/GENE-DB human TR gene sequences. Using the TCRdist pipeline, a later analysis assigned CDR3 sequences along with most-parsimonious VDJ recombination scenarios. In a later analysis, each TCR beta chain was defined by its CDR3 amino acid sequence together with its V-gene family, and reads without a unique V-gene family were excluded. In a later analysis, 450 to 600 highly shared, low-generation-probability nucleotide sequences were removed to address suspected cross-contamination and a sequencing artifact. In a later analysis, a clonal expansion index for each public chain was calculated from normalized within-repertoire ranks of inferred template counts. In a later analysis, generation probabilities were computed using a VDJ recombination model fitted to out-of-frame rearrangements, and the results were checked against IGoR. A later analysis scored TCR-TCR, TCR-HLA and TCR-CMV co-occurrence with hypergeometric tests, applying a repertoire-size bias correction to TCR pairs. To estimate false discovery rates, a later analysis permuted the HLA or CMV assignments 20 times. In a later analysis, co-occurring TCRs were grouped using DBSCAN, with TCRdist sequence similarity added in when clustering inside HLA-allele-positive subsets. For co-occurrence clustering, repertoires with fewer than 30,000 or more than 120,000 public chains were excluded, along with five repertoires with anomalous nucleotide sharing. TCRdb limited this immuneACCESS table to in-frame rearrangements with V and J called. A share of clones is missing; checked studies link under half to unresolved V genes, and the rest is unexplained. V and J calls and clone size are those listed in that table; D and trimming were worked out from the DNA. The sample table shows more than 120,000 clones, and roughly 74% are seen once. Clones ranked in the top ten supply around 5.9% of the sample.

On this clone itself: The specificity of this receptor is unknown. Base qualities are not provided; no much larger clone lies one nucleotide away.

The CDR3 has 13 amino acids, counting the end cysteine and phenylalanine. Of the read, only the CDR3 DNA is kept; its 39 bases are in frame from base 1. Unmatched junction bases come to 2, with V trimmed by 5 bases and J by 4 bases. The germline V gene supplies CDR1 SGHNT and CDR2 YENEEA. The cohort consisted of 600 or so healthy bone marrow donors. All cohort members were sampled while nominally healthy, although unrecorded immune exposures were likely present. The donor tested CMV seropositive, placing the donor among the roughly 270 seropositive members of the cohort. Every donor gave a peripheral blood sample, and the peripheral blood mononuclear cells from that sample were used for TCR beta sequencing. Genomic DNA extraction from the blood cell samples was performed with the Qiagen DNeasy Blood Extraction Kit.

The rearrangement combines TRBV11-3 with TRBJ2-5; TRBD1 matches 9 bases in the middle. Sequencing input: PBMCs. This receptor was obtained from a woman in her 40s in good health and CMV-seropositive. The CDR3 loop reads CASSQDRGETQYF. Here is the DNA: TGTGCCAGCAGCCAGGACAGGGGAGAGACCCAGTACTTC.